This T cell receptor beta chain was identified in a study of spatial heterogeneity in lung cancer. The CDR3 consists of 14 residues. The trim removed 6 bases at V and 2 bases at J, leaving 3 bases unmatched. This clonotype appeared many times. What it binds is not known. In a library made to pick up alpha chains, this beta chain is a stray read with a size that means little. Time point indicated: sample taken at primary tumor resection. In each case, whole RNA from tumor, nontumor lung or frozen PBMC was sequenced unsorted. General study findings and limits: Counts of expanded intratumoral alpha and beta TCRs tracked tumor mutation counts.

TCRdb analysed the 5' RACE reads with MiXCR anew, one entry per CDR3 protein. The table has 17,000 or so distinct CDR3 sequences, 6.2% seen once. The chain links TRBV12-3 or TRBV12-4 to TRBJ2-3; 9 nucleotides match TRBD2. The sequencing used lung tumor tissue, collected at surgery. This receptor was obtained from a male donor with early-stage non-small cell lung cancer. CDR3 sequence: CASSKREATDTQYF. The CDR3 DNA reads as TGTGCCAGCAGCAAGCGGGAGGCCACAGATACGCAGTATTTT.